These 19 T cell receptor beta chains share one sample of origin, sequenced in a study of naive and memory T cell subsets. Two oligonucleotides, mixed equimolar, formed the beta constant-region primer covering TRBC1 and TRBC2. Each CDR3 protein is one row after TCRdb ran MiXCR on the UMI-ligation and nested PCR reads. The sample records about 21,000 distinct CDR3 sequences, roughly 11% being singletons. What was sequenced was central memory CD8+ T cells from blood. The receptors come from a human donor in good health.

The rearrangement links TRBV24-1 to TRBJ2-7, with TRBD1 matching over 7 bases. Trimming at V came to 7 bases and at J to 1 base, leaving 9 bases not matched to a gene. The CDR3 is 15 residues long. From germline, CDR1 is KGHDR and CDR2 SFDVKD. CDR3 amino acids: CATSDGQDASYEQYF. As DNA, the CDR3 is TGTGCCACCAGCGACGGACAGGACGCATCCTACGAGCAGTACTTC.

This clonotype was counted many times. The chain links TRBV20-1 to TRBJ2-3; unclear D gene. V was cut by 3 bases and J by 5 bases, with 15 bases left in between. Germline V gives CDR1 DFQATT, CDR2 SNEGSKA (reference sequence). CDR3 size: 14 residues. In DNA, the CDR3 is TGCAGTGCTAGTGAGTTCAGTGTCATAGATACGCAGTATTTT. Translating gives CSASEFSVIDTQYF.

This clonotype was detected only a few times. J is TRBJ2-1 and V is TRBV27, with 7 bases identical to TRBD1. With V trimmed by 2 bases and J by 8 bases, 6 bases remained unmatched. This CDR3 comprises 14 residues. Per the germline V gene, CDR1 is MNHEY and CDR2 is SMNVEV (reference sequence). CDR3 coding DNA: TGTGCCAGCAGTTTAACGACAGGGTCACATGAGCAGTTCTTC. It codes for CASSLTTGSHEQFF.

The rearrangement links TRBV2 to TRBJ2-7; D is possibly TRBD2 (7 bases). V was pared by 2 bases and J by 2 bases, with 13 bases between. Germline V CDR1 and CDR2: SNHLY, FYNNEI. The CDR3 is made up of 15 amino acids. The CDR3 region has the DNA TGTGCCAGCAGTGAATGGGGGGGCCTACCCTACGAGCAGTACTTC. Translated: CASSEWGGLPYEQYF. The variable domain in full, with the rest retrieved from reference TRBV2 and TRBJ2-7, is EPEVTQTPSHQVTQMGQEVILRCVPISNHLYFYWYRQILGQKVEFLVSFYNNEISEKSEIFDDQFSVERPDGSNFTLKIRSTKLEDSAMYFCASSEWGGLPYEQYFGPGTRLTVT.

In its sample, this clonotype ranks as medium-sized. V gene TRBV9 combines with J gene TRBJ2-6; no clear D gene. The V end was cut by 0 bases, the J end by 2 bases, with 6 bases between. This CDR3 contains 15 residues. Germline V CDR1 and CDR2: SGDLS, YYNGEE. The CDR3 coding sequence is TGTGCCAGCAGCGTAGATGCGGCTGGGGCCAACGTCCTGACTTTC. Encoded protein: CASSVDAAGANVLTF.

This clonotype was found many times. V is TRBV4-2 and J is TRBJ1-1; the D gene is possibly TRBD1 (5 bases). Between the trimmed V and J ends, which lost 1 base and 6 bases, there was a span of 21 bases. Germline lookup yields CDR1 LGHNA and CDR2 YNFKEQ. This CDR3 comprises 17 residues. The CDR3 DNA follows: TGTGCCAGCAGCCAAGGGTTTGCCGACAGCTACTTACCTGAAGCTTTCTTT. Residues: CASSQGFADSYLPEAFF.

V usage is TRBV2 and J usage is TRBJ2-2, with D uncertain. This CDR3 contains 17 residues. The V end was cut by 3 bases, the J end by 5 bases, with 19 bases between. Germline-derived CDR1 and CDR2 are SNHLY and FYNNEI. The CDR3 loop is CASSDPGRRRRTGELFF. The CDR3 bases are TGTGCCAGCAGTGACCCAGGACGACGGCGAAGGACCGGGGAGCTGTTTTTT.

This clonotype was detected only once. The V and J genes are TRBV2 and TRBJ2-2; TRBD1 agrees at 9 bases. The V gene end was trimmed by 7 bases and the J gene end by 6 bases; junction bases not matched to a gene: 9. There are 15 residues in the CDR3. Germline CDR1 reads SNHLY; CDR2 reads FYNNEI. CDR3 nucleotide sequence: TGTGCCAGCATCGGCTGGGACAGGGATCCCGGGGAGCTGTTTTTT. It specifies CASIGWDRDPGELFF.

This clonotype was observed a handful of times. The gene calls are TRBV6-5 and TRBJ1-2, with a tentative D call TRBD1 (5 bases). The germline gives CDR1 MNHEY, CDR2 SVGAGI. This CDR3 spans 15 amino acids. The V and J ends lost 0 bases and 8 bases respectively, with 16 bases between them. The CDR3 region has the DNA TGTGCCAGCAGTTACTCGATGGTTGGGGGAAGGGGCTACACCTTC. This encodes CASSYSMVGGRGYTF.

The chain recombines TRBV6-1 with TRBJ2-5; TRBD2 agrees at 8 bases. The V gene's germline CDR1 is MNHNS and CDR2 SASEGT. V was pared by 5 bases and J by 5 bases, with 7 bases of the junction left unmatched. The CDR3 loop spans 14 amino acids. The CDR3 DNA is TGTGCCAGCAGTTATACGGGAGGGGGGGAGACCCAGTACTTC. Residues: CASSYTGGGETQYF.

This clonotype was seen only a few times. The chain links TRBV7-9 to TRBJ2-4; D is tentatively TRBD1 or TRBD2 (7 bases each). V lost 3 bases and J 5 bases, leaving 11 bases between the germline ends. The CDR3 has 14 amino acids. Germline V gene lookup returns CDR1 SEHNR and CDR2 FQNEAQ (reference sequence). For the CDR3, the DNA is TGTGCCAGCAGCTTGGGAGGGGGCGAAAACATTCAGTACTTC. Encoded protein: CASSLGGGENIQYF.

The rearrangement uses TRBV28 and TRBJ1-6; no definite D call. CDR1 is MDHEN, CDR2 SYDVKM, per germline. Deletions cut 3 bases from V and 0 bases from J, with 9 bases between. There are 16 residues in the CDR3. The CDR3 region is CASSFLSDSYNSPLHF. CDR3 nucleotides: TGTGCCAGCAGTTTCTTGTCAGACTCCTATAATTCACCCCTCCACTTT.

The chain combines TRBV6-4 with TRBJ2-3, with D perhaps TRBD2 (6 bases). Trimming stripped 3 bases from V and 5 bases from J, with 12 bases between. The CDR3 spans 14 residues. CDR1 MRHNA and CDR2 SNTAGT come from the germline V gene. The CDR3 DNA is TGTGCCAGCAGTGAGGGACGAGCGGGAGATACGCAGTATTTT. It yields the protein CASSEGRAGDTQYF.

This clonotype was counted many times. DNA for the CDR3: TGCAGTGCTAGGACTGGATCCTACGAGCAGTACTTC. Amino acids: CSARTGSYEQYF. The chain uses TRBV20-1 and TRBJ2-7, with D uncertain. Germline CDR1 and CDR2: DFQATT and SNEGSKA (reference sequence). The germline V and J ends were trimmed by 3 bases and 1 base, with 7 bases remaining between them. This CDR3 is built from 12 residues.

In this sample, this clonotype turned up a few times. The rearrangement uses TRBV5-6 and TRBJ1-2; D gene uncertain. The germline V and J ends were trimmed by 0 bases and 0 bases, with 12 bases remaining between them. Germline-derived CDR1 and CDR2 are SGHDT and YYEEEE. This CDR3 has 16 residues. CDR3 nucleotide sequence: TGTGCCAGCAGCTTGGCCGGTGGGAAAGCTAACTATGGCTACACCTTC. Encoded protein: CASSLAGGKANYGYTF.

This clonotype came up a few times. One junction end disagrees with the germline gene, perhaps due to a read error. This chain's CDR3 is CASSEDRDRGNIQYF. CDR3 bases: TGCGCCAGCAGCGAAGACCGGGATCGAGGGAACATTCAGTACTTC. V usage is TRBV4-1 and J usage is TRBJ2-4; TRBD2 is a possible D gene (5 bases). The CDR3 spans 15 residues. The germline V gene encodes CDR1 MGHRA and CDR2 YSYEKL.

This clonotype was counted at least ten times. The chain employs TRBV27 and TRBJ2-4, with D perhaps matching TRBD1 or TRBD2 (6 bases each). The CDR3 length is 13 residues. Germline values: CDR1 MNHEY, CDR2 SMNVEV (reference sequence). The ends were cut back, 7 bases at V and 2 bases at J, with 9 bases in the middle. CDR3 in amino acids: CASTGATKNIQYF. The CDR3 DNA follows: TGTGCCAGCACGGGGGCTACCAAAAACATTCAGTACTTC.

The CDR3 here is CASRNRGLDNSPLHF. CDR3 in DNA: TGTGCCAGCAGGAACAGGGGACTTGATAATTCACCCCTCCACTTT. The V gene is TRBV27, the J gene TRBJ1-6, with 7 nucleotides matching TRBD1. The CDR3 is 15 residues long. V trimming: 6 bases; J trimming: 5 bases; junction bases outside the gene matches: 7. Looked up from germline, CDR1 is MNHEY and CDR2 is SMNVEV (reference sequence).

In this sample, this clonotype turned up many times. V and J are TRBV20-1 and TRBJ2-5; 10 bases map to TRBD1. The CDR3 is 16 residues long. The V gene's germline CDR1 is DFQATT and CDR2 SNEGSKA (reference sequence). V shed 3 bases, J shed 4 bases, and the junction held 11 bases outside the gene matches. The CDR3 coding sequence is TGCAGTGCTAGGGACCTCCGGGACAGGGGAATAGAGACCCAGTACTTC. Translation: CSARDLRDRGIETQYF.